Sequencing of this TCR beta chain was carried out in a study of blood T cell repertoires in COVID-19. As for the study in general: The origin of the acute and convalescent COVID-19 samples was the United States, Italy and Spain. T cells, B-cell-depleted T cells, or PBMCs provided the cDNA or gDNA that served as material.

As handled by the study authors: Quantification of nucleated cells was approximated via reference gene primer amplification. The table came from immunoSEQ multiplex PCR; TCRdb's copy has only in-frame clones and leaves some out. D and trimming come from the DNA, and the V and J calls and clone size come from that table. The sample lists 130,000 to 150,000 clones; around four fifths were seen once. The ends lost 0 bases at V and 4 bases at J; junction bases unmatched: 2. The germline CDR1 and CDR2 sequences are ENHRY and SYGVKD. The length of the CDR3 is 16 residues. Sequencing used peripheral blood. This receptor was obtained from a human donor in a cohort sampled during active COVID-19. The rearrangement uses TRBV10-3 and TRBJ2-2, with 10 positions matching TRBD2. The CDR3 loop reads CAISESLAGATGELFF. CDR3 DNA sequence: TGTGCCATCAGTGAGTCGCTAGCGGGGGCCACCGGGGAGCTGTTTTTT.